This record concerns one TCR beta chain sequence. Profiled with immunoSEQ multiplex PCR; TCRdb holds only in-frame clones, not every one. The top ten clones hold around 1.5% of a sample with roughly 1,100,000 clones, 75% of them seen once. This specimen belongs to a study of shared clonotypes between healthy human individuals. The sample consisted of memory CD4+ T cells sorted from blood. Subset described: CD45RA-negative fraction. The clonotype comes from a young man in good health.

CDR3 in amino acids: CASSFGLALSGNTIYF. DNA for the CDR3: TGTGCCAGCAGCTTTGGCCTGGCCCTCTCTGGAAACACCATATATTTT. This chain connects TRBV7-2 to TRBJ1-3; D not certain. CDR1 is SGHTA and CDR2 is FQGNSA in the germline V gene. The CDR3 spans 16 residues. The V gene lost 3 bases and the J gene lost 0 bases, with 12 bases spanning the gap.